The 22 T cell receptor beta chains in this list originate from one sample, sequenced in a study of blood T cells in healthy people across ages. The authors ran a second PCR of about 6 to 11 cycles using a sample-barcoded 5' primer and a J-beta primer mix. TCRdb itself ran the 5' RACE reads through MiXCR, one entry per CDR3 protein. The sample includes roughly 800,000 distinct CDR3 sequences, around 25% of them seen just once. This same sample was also taken into another study, of T cells of mothers and their children.

Sequences were obtained from blood. These TCRs come from a boy younger than 18 in good health.

Only a few counts were recorded for this clonotype. One end of the junction fails to match germline, which may point to a read error. This chain connects TRBV7-7 to TRBJ2-5, with D possibly matching TRBD2 (6 bases). CDR1 is SSHAT, CDR2 FNYEAQ, per germline (reference sequence). This CDR3 has 13 residues. CDR3 protein: CASSLEGLGTQYF. The CDR3 bases are TGTGCTAGCAGCTTGGAGGGTTTGGGGACCCAGTACTTC. Drawing the rest from reference TRBV7-7 and TRBJ2-5, the complete variable domain is GAGVSQSPRYKVTKRGQDVTLRCDPISSHATLYWYQQALGQGPEFLTYFNYEAQPDKSGLPSDRFSAERPEGSISTLTIQRTEQRDSAMYRCASSLEGLGTQYFGPGTRLLVL.

This clonotype was counted only a few times. The chain uses TRBV20-1 and TRBJ1-6, with 10 positions matching TRBD1. The CDR3 runs to 14 residues. Per germline, CDR1 DFQATT and CDR2 SNEGSKA (reference sequence). V was clipped by 4 bases and J by 10 bases; unmatched bases: 7. The CDR3 sequence is CSATPGQGLSPLHF. The DNA of the CDR3 is TGCAGTGCTACGCCGGGACAGGGGCTGTCACCCCTCCACTTT.

This rearrangement joins TRBV19 to TRBJ1-2, with D unresolved. CDR3 length: 13 residues. Looked up from germline, CDR1 is LNHDA and CDR2 is SQIVND (reference sequence). V was trimmed by 1 base and J by 8 bases, leaving 11 bases between them. CDR3 nucleotide sequence: TGTGCCAGTAGTATAGGGCGAGATAGCGGCTACACCTTC. Its translation: CASSIGRDSGYTF.

This clonotype has just a few counts. The rearrangement joins TRBV4-3 to TRBJ2-4; D gene ambiguous. The CDR3 has 17 residues. From germline, CDR1 is LGHNA and CDR2 YSLEER. Trimming pared 3 bases from V and 0 bases from J, leaving 15 bases between. CDR3 DNA sequence: TGCGCCAGCAGCCAGGCACACAGTGAGTTAGCCAAAAACATTCAGTACTTC. Its translation: CASSQAHSELAKNIQYF.

V gene TRBV29-1 combines with J gene TRBJ2-7; D gene uncertain. The germline gives CDR1 SQVTM, CDR2 ANQGSEA. This CDR3 contains 12 residues. V lost 4 bases to trimming and J lost 3 bases, with 10 bases between them. The CDR3 DNA is TGCAGCGTTGTTGGGCAGAACTACGAGCAGTACTTC. It codes for CSVVGQNYEQYF.

The chain carries TRBV6-1 and TRBJ2-3; D is tentatively TRBD1 or TRBD2 (6 bases each). The germline V gene encodes CDR1 MNHNS and CDR2 SASEGT. The CDR3 has 17 amino acids. The V end lost 5 bases, the J end lost 1 base, and 19 bases lay between the germline ends. This CDR3 is CASSQRSAGHGTDTQYF. As DNA, the CDR3 is TGTGCCAGCAGTCAGAGGTCGGCGGGACATGGCACAGATACGCAGTATTTT.

CDR3 DNA: TGTGCCATCAGTGACAGGGATTCGGGGCACACTGAAGCTTTCTTT. Amino acids: CAISDRDSGHTEAFF. The chain combines TRBV10-3 with TRBJ1-1; D might be TRBD1 (5 bases). The CDR3 totals 15 residues. The V end was cut by 3 bases, the J end by 3 bases, with 14 bases between. Germline CDR1 ENHRY, CDR2 SYGVKD.

The J gene is TRBJ2-3, the V gene TRBV4-1, with D uncertain. CDR3 length: 15 amino acids. Germline assignment: CDR1 MGHRA and CDR2 YSYEKL. Trimming took off 0 bases at V and 7 bases at J, with 14 bases between the two ends. The chain's CDR3 is CASSQEGWSQNTQYF. The CDR3 DNA follows: TGCGCCAGCAGCCAAGAAGGGTGGTCACAAAATACGCAGTATTTT.

This clonotype turned up a few times. This chain links TRBV29-1 with TRBJ2-3; 8 bases agree with TRBD2. V lost 3 bases to trimming and J lost 4 bases; unmatched junction nucleotides: 6. In germline, CDR1 is SQVTM, CDR2 ANQGSEA. This CDR3 region has 14 residues. CDR3 bases: TGCAGCGTTGATGGCCGGGAGGGGGCAGATACGCAGTATTTT. It translates to CSVDGREGADTQYF.

The chain uses TRBV6-6 and TRBJ1-2; no definite D call. V gave up 4 bases and J gave up 4 bases, with 10 bases separating them. There are 13 residues in the CDR3. Germline lookup yields CDR1 MNHNY and CDR2 SVGAGI (reference sequence). This chain's CDR3 is CASSSGYSYGYTF. In DNA, the CDR3 is TGTGCCAGCAGTTCAGGCTATAGCTATGGCTACACCTTC.

The rearrangement joins TRBV6-5 to TRBJ2-3; perhaps TRBD2 as D (6 bases). The CDR3 loop spans 16 amino acids. In germline, CDR1 is MNHEY, CDR2 SVGAGI. V dropped 0 bases and J dropped 4 bases, with 14 bases sitting between them. The CDR3 DNA reads as TGTGCCAGCAGTTACTCGGGAAGGGGCGGGGCAGATACGCAGTATTTT. This gives the protein CASSYSGRGGADTQYF.

This clonotype was recorded many times. One junction end does not reproduce the germline sequence, and a read error may be involved. V usage is TRBV3-1 and J usage is TRBJ1-1; D gene uncertain. The CDR3 sequence is 13 residues long. Germline CDR1 reads LGHDT; CDR2 reads YNNKEL (reference sequence). CDR3 loop: CASSQAGNTEAFF. The DNA for the CDR3 is TGCGCCAGTAGCCAAGCTGGGAACACTGAAGCTTTCTTT.

This clonotype was seen a few times. The chain is built from TRBV27 and TRBJ2-7, with TRBD1 matching over 7 bases. With 6 bases clipped from V and 0 bases from J, the junction kept 8 bases outside the gene matches. Germline-derived CDR1 and CDR2 are MNHEY and SMNVEV (reference sequence). The CDR3 loop spans 15 amino acids. The CDR3 DNA follows: TGTGCCAGCAGCTCAAACAGGGGACCCTCCTACGAGCAGTACTTC. This translates into CASSSNRGPSYEQYF.

This clonotype appeared a single time. The chain is built from TRBV4-1 and TRBJ1-1, with D possibly TRBD1 on 6 matching bases. The CDR3 runs 14 residues. Germline-derived CDR1 and CDR2 are MGHRA and YSYEKL. V lost 4 bases to trimming and J lost 6 bases, with 15 bases between them. The DNA for the CDR3 is TGCGCCAGCAGCCCCCAGGACGGGGGCCCTGAAGCTTTCTTT. Residues: CASSPQDGGPEAFF.

V is TRBV25-1 and J is TRBJ2-7; TRBD1 or TRBD2 may be the D gene (5 bases each). This CDR3 comprises 14 residues. V was trimmed by 3 bases and J by 2 bases, leaving 11 bases between them. Germline V gives CDR1 MGHDK, CDR2 SYGVNS. The CDR3 spells CASSDSGAPYEQYF. CDR3 nucleotide sequence: TGTGCCAGCAGTGACTCCGGGGCCCCCTACGAGCAGTACTTC.

This clonotype was counted only a few times. The CDR3 is CASSQNLGAETQYF. The DNA for the CDR3 is TGCGCCAGCAGCCAAAACCTTGGAGCGGAGACCCAGTACTTC. The rearrangement links TRBV4-3 to TRBJ2-5; no reliable D call. Germline CDR1 reads LGHNA; CDR2 reads YSLEER. Trimming stripped 2 bases from V and 5 bases from J, with 12 bases between. The CDR3 runs to 14 residues.

The chain couples TRBV11-2 to TRBJ2-3, with D possibly being TRBD1 (6 bases). Germline loops: CDR1 SGHAT, CDR2 FQNNGV. The CDR3 extends over 13 amino acids. Between the trimmed V and J ends, which lost 6 bases and 4 bases, there was a span of 11 bases. Here the CDR3 DNA reads TGTGCCAGCAGACAGGGTAGGGCAGATACGCAGTATTTT. It encodes CASRQGRADTQYF.

The CDR3, as DNA: TGCAGCGTTATGACAGGCACTAATGAAAAACTGTTTTTT. Translating gives CSVMTGTNEKLFF. The chain carries TRBV29-1 and TRBJ1-4, with D tentatively TRBD1 (6 bases). V was shortened by 5 bases and J by 2 bases, with 9 bases between the two germline ends. The germline gives CDR1 SQVTM, CDR2 ANQGSEA. This CDR3 has 13 residues.

This clonotype occurred a few times. This chain uses TRBV28 with TRBJ2-6, with D perhaps given as TRBD1 or TRBD2 (5 bases each). The CDR3 has 15 residues. Germline V gene data show CDR1 as MDHEN and CDR2 as SYDVKM. The ends were cut back, 5 bases at V and 4 bases at J, with 12 bases in the middle. Written as DNA, the CDR3 is TGTGCCAGCAGTCGACTTGAGGGGGGGGCCAACGTCCTGACTTTC. Encoded protein: CASSRLEGGANVLTF.

The rearrangement links TRBV20-1 to TRBJ2-1, with D possibly matching TRBD1 (5 bases). This CDR3 region has 12 residues. V was clipped by 5 bases and J by 6 bases, with 11 bases between them. Germline V gene data show CDR1 as DFQATT and CDR2 as SNEGSKA (reference sequence). The CDR3: CSARAGFNEQFF. The CDR3 DNA follows: TGCAGTGCTCGCGCAGGGTTCAATGAGCAGTTCTTC.

This clonotype has more than one count but fewer than ten. The CDR3 sequence is CASSPDGTGQETQYF. In nucleotides, the CDR3 is TGTGCCAGCAGCCCAGACGGGACAGGGCAAGAGACCCAGTACTTC. J is TRBJ2-5 and V is TRBV13; TRBD1 agrees at 9 bases. This CDR3 contains 15 residues. The V gene end was trimmed by 5 bases and the J gene end by 2 bases; junction bases not matched to a gene: 6. The germline CDR1 and CDR2 sequences are PRHDT and FYEKMQ (reference sequence).

This clonotype was observed a few times. The chain joins TRBV29-1 to TRBJ2-6; 9 bases align to TRBD1. Trimming removed 4 bases from V and 4 bases from J; junction bases left unmatched: 11. Germline CDR1 reads SQVTM; CDR2 reads ANQGSEA. This CDR3 has 17 residues. The CDR3 sequence: CSVVPEDRGWGANVLTF. The CDR3 DNA reads as TGCAGCGTTGTCCCCGAGGACAGGGGCTGGGGGGCCAACGTCCTGACTTTC. Full variable domain (remainder filled in from reference TRBV29-1 and TRBJ2-6): SAVISQKPSRDICQRGTSLTIQCQVDSQVTMMFWYRQQPGQSLTLIATANQGSEATYESGFVIDKFPISRPNLTFSTLTVSNMSPEDSSIYLCSVVPEDRGWGANVLTFGAGSRLTVL.